A single TCR beta chain is shown here with its context. Here immunoSEQ multiplex PCR was the method, and the copy in TCRdb shows in-frame clones only, minus some. The table shows more than 35,000 clones, with around 88% occurring only once. The data derive from a study of OX40 agonist ivuxolimab in advanced cancers. This TCR was sampled from an adult with an advanced solid tumor such as melanoma, head and neck, liver or kidney cancer. This sample comprised CD4+ or CD8+ T cells sorted from blood, obtained in a trial of the OX40 agonist ivuxolimab.

CDR3 in amino acids: CASSSLSTGARTDTQYF. CDR3 DNA: TGTGCCAGCAGTTCACTTTCGACAGGGGCCCGCACAGATACGCAGTATTTT. The rearrangement links TRBV27 to TRBJ2-3; TRBD1 aligns across 8 bases. The CDR3 consists of 17 residues. The V segment lost 4 bases and the J segment 1 base; nucleotides outside the gene matches: 10. Germline CDR1 and CDR2: MNHEY and SMNVEV (reference sequence).